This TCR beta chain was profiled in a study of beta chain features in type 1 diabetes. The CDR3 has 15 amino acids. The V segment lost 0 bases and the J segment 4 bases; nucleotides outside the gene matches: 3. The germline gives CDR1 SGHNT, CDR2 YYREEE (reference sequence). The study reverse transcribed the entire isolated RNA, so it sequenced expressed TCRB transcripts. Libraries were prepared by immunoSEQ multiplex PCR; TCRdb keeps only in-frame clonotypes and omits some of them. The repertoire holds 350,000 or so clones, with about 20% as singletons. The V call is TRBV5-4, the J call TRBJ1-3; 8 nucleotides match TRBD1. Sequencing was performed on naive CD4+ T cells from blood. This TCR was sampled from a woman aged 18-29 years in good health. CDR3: CASSLVGQGGNTIYF. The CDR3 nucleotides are TGTGCCAGCAGCTTGGTCGGACAGGGAGGAAACACCATATATTTT.